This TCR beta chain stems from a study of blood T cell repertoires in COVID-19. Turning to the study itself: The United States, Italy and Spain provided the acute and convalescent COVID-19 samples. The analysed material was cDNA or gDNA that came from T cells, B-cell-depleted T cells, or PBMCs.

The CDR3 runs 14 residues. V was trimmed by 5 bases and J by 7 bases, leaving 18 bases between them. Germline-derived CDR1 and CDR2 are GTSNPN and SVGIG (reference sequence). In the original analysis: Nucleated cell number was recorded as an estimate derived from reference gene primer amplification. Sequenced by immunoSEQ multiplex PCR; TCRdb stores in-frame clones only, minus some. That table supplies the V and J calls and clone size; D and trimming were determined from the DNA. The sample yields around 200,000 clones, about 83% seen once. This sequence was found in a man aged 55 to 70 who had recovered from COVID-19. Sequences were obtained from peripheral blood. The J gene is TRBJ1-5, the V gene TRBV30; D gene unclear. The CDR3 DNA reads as TGTGCCTGGCTCGACGTTTACAGTGACCAGCCCCAGCATTTT. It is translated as CAWLDVYSDQPQHF.